This T cell receptor (beta chain) was sequenced for a study of cytomegalovirus exposure and HLA in healthy donors. Findings of the study overall: Accurate prediction of most subjects' HLA-A and HLA-B alleles from TCR beta sequences was reported. Segments of the TCR beta V type were, in most cases, productive about 90% or about 30% of the time in an earlier analysis. In a later analysis, specific HLA alleles were associated with 15,000 or so TCR beta sequences at a 0.05 false discovery rate.

The J segment lost 4 bases and the V segment lost 5 bases, leaving 13 bases of the junction unmatched. CDR3 length equals 17 residues. Germline V gene lookup returns CDR1 LNHDA and CDR2 SQIVND (reference sequence). Of note for this clone: What it binds is not known.

A multiplex PCR was run with 60 Vbeta primers and 13 Jbeta primers. Generated by immunoSEQ multiplex PCR, the TCRdb table keeps only in-frame clones and is missing some. The repertoire holds around 150,000 clones, with around 80% as singletons. The TCR comes from a man aged 45-65 years in good health and CMV-seronegative. The source material was PBMCs. The chain couples TRBV19 to TRBJ1-5, with 8 bases lining up with TRBD1. In nucleotides, the CDR3 is TGTGCCAGTAGTGTTAGACAGGGGCGACGACCAAATCAGCCCCAGCATTTT. Translation gives CASSVRQGRRPNQPQHF.